A selection of T cell receptor beta chains follows, all from one sample in a study of cytomegalovirus exposure and HLA in healthy donors. Method: immunoSEQ multiplex PCR; TCRdb's copy keeps in-frame clones and lacks some. This sample has about 77,000 clones, with around 82% found just once. Material for sequencing was PBMCs. The receptor set was obtained from a man aged 40-49 years in good health and CMV-seronegative. Each CDR3 is given with its conserved first and last residue. Clone size is stated in some rows and not others, as once, few, many or a class when expanded.

TRBV29-1,.,CSVGGGNQPQHF
TRBV30,once,CAWQGAGNTIYF
TRBV5-1,.,CASSSTGGYQETQYF
TRBV7-6,.,CASSAGTSNEKLFF
TRBV5-1,.,CASSLQAGQNEQYF
TRBV6-6,once,CASSRTSVTDTQYF
TRBV7-9,.,CSSSLSPQGEYF
TRBV7-6,few,CASASGTGGYGYTF
TRBV7-2,.,CASSLWTSGGQGGYTF
TRBV27,.,CASSHNQPTGGRQPQHF
TRBV7-3,.,CASSSPSGGSYNEQFF
TRBV30,.,CAVVAASYGYTF
TRBV28,.,CANQQGNNSPLHF
TRBV7-2,.,CASSLASSGGGADTQYF
TRBV6-1,once,CASDRTGTYEQYF
TRBV9,.,CASSWGLADTSTDTQYF
TRBV5-1,.,CASSSGGLGPYNEQFF
TRBV6-5,.,CASSYGGTYEQYF
TRBV4-2,.,CASSRSGGTGLYSNQPQHF
TRBV5-1,.,CASSLQTGYYGYTF
TRBV19,.,CASRSPGTRGDTDTQYF
TRBV5-1,.,CASEGGNEQFF
TRBV20-1,.,CSAPQGDEQYF
TRBV10-3,.,CAISERLAENTGELFF
TRBV5-4,many,CASSWAGGNSPLHF
TRBV6-4,.,CASSARGTDTQYF
TRBV11-2,few,CASSLGTGSGYTF
TRBV29-1,.,CSATGGGNQPQHF
TRBV7-9,.,CASSWTGQGARSGGYTF
TRBV5-1,.,CASTPRTGYNEQFF
TRBV4-1,.,CASSQDPPTGYSTDTQYF
TRBV5-1,.,CASNQGAGADTQYF